Listed below are T cell receptor beta chains from one sample, sequenced in a study of technical replicates of blood from a handful of donors. TCRdb keeps only in-frame clones here, not all; method: immunoSEQ multiplex PCR. The repertoire holds around 53,000 clones, with 70% to 90% as singletons. The sample comprised PBMCs. The receptors were gathered from a human donor in good health. Some clones in this sample may be carry-over from other donors' samples. The CDR3 runs from the conserved cysteine through the conserved F or W. A D gene is named only where the DNA matches it firmly. For some rows the clone size is stated as once, few or many, or as a class when expanded; others skip it.

j_call: TRBJ2-1
d_call: TRBD2
cdr3_length: 15
v_call: TRBV9
clone_size: .
cdr3_nt: TGTGCCAGCAGCGTCCGCGGGACTAGCGGGGGGGAGCAGTTCTTC
cdr3_aa: CASSVRGTSGGEQFF

j_call: TRBJ2-7
d_call: TRBD2
cdr3_length: 14
v_call: TRBV7-9
clone_size: .
cdr3_nt: TGTGCCAGCAGCCTACCGGGACTAGCTGACGAGCAGTACTTC
cdr3_aa: CASSLPGLADEQYF

j_call: TRBJ2-3
d_call: TRBD1
cdr3_length: 14
v_call: TRBV4-1
clone_size: .
cdr3_nt: TGCGCCAGCAGCCTCGACAGGGGCACAGATACGCAGTATTTT
cdr3_aa: CASSLDRGTDTQYF

j_call: TRBJ2-3
d_call: .
cdr3_length: 12
v_call: TRBV7-9
clone_size: .
cdr3_nt: TGTGCCAGCAGCTTAGATGCGCCGACGCAGTATTTT
cdr3_aa: CASSLDAPTQYF

j_call: TRBJ1-1
d_call: TRBD1
cdr3_length: 13
v_call: TRBV10-3
clone_size: .
cdr3_nt: TGTGCCATCAGGGGACAGGGGGTCACTGAAGCTTTCTTT
cdr3_aa: CAIRGQGVTEAFF

j_call: TRBJ2-3
d_call: TRBD2
cdr3_length: 13
v_call: TRBV2
clone_size: .
cdr3_nt: TGTGCCAGCTCTAGCGGGGGGGCAGATACGCAGTATTTT
cdr3_aa: CASSSGGADTQYF

j_call: TRBJ2-1
d_call: .
cdr3_length: 15
v_call: TRBV5-8
clone_size: .
cdr3_nt: TGTGCCAGCAGCTTGGGGCAAAGCTCCTACAATGAGCAGTTCTTC
cdr3_aa: CASSLGQSSYNEQFF

j_call: TRBJ1-6
d_call: TRBD1
cdr3_length: 13
v_call: TRBV6-5
clone_size: .
cdr3_nt: TGTGCCAGCAGTTACTCGACCGGGACAGGGGAAAACTTT
cdr3_aa: CASSYSTGTGENF

j_call: TRBJ2-7
d_call: .
cdr3_length: 13
v_call: TRBV6-5
clone_size: .
cdr3_nt: TGTGCCAGCAGGCAGGGTTTGCGGTACGAGCAGTACTTC
cdr3_aa: CASRQGLRYEQYF

j_call: TRBJ1-1
d_call: .
cdr3_length: 12
v_call: TRBV18
clone_size: once
cdr3_nt: TGTGCCAGCCGTTTGGAGTTCACTGAAGCTTTCTTT
cdr3_aa: CASRLEFTEAFF

j_call: TRBJ2-2
d_call: TRBD2
cdr3_length: 17
v_call: TRBV27
clone_size: .
cdr3_nt: TGTGCCAGCAGTTCCGTCACTAGCGGGGTAATCTCCGGGGAGCTGTTTTTT
cdr3_aa: CASSSVTSGVISGELFF

j_call: TRBJ1-6
d_call: .
cdr3_length: 14
v_call: TRBV7-9
clone_size: .
cdr3_nt: TGTGCCAGCACCACGGACAGTCTTAATTCACCCCTCCACTTT
cdr3_aa: CASTTDSLNSPLHF

j_call: TRBJ1-1
d_call: TRBD1
cdr3_length: 13
v_call: TRBV6-1
clone_size: .
cdr3_nt: TGTGCCAGAAGACAGGGAGGTGTAACTGAAGCTTTCTTT
cdr3_aa: CARRQGGVTEAFF

j_call: TRBJ2-5
d_call: TRBD2
cdr3_length: 16
v_call: TRBV29-1
clone_size: .
cdr3_nt: TGCAGCGTTGATAGGATGGTAGCGGGTAACCAAGAGACCCAGTACTTC
cdr3_aa: CSVDRMVAGNQETQYF

j_call: TRBJ1-2
d_call: TRBD1
cdr3_length: 15
v_call: TRBV6-5
clone_size: .
cdr3_nt: TGTGCCAGCAGTTACTCGGGACAGGGGCCCTATGGCTACACCTTC
cdr3_aa: CASSYSGQGPYGYTF

j_call: TRBJ2-1
d_call: .
cdr3_length: 16
v_call: TRBV4-3
clone_size: .
cdr3_nt: TGCGCCAGCAGCCAAGACTCCGCGATCTCCTACAATGAGCAGTTCTTC
cdr3_aa: CASSQDSAISYNEQFF

j_call: TRBJ1-1
d_call: .
cdr3_length: 14
v_call: TRBV5-6
clone_size: few
cdr3_nt: TGTGCCAGCAGCTCACGAGGGCGCGTAACTGAAGCTTTCTTT
cdr3_aa: CASSSRGRVTEAFF

j_call: TRBJ2-3
d_call: TRBD2
cdr3_length: 14
v_call: TRBV2
clone_size: .
cdr3_nt: TGTGCCAGCACTAGCGGGAGTAGGGCAGATACGCAGTATTTT
cdr3_aa: CASTSGSRADTQYF

j_call: TRBJ2-7
d_call: .
cdr3_length: 14
v_call: TRBV21-1
clone_size: .
cdr3_nt: TGTGCCAGCAGCAATGGGACAGGGGGCGGCGAGCAGTACTTC
cdr3_aa: CASSNGTGGGEQYF

j_call: TRBJ2-7
d_call: TRBD2
cdr3_length: 20
v_call: TRBV18
clone_size: .
cdr3_nt: TGTGCCAGCTCACGAGGCTTAGGGGGACTAGCGGAGGATTCTAGGGACGAGCAGTACTTC
cdr3_aa: CASSRGLGGLAEDSRDEQYF

j_call: TRBJ2-1
d_call: .
cdr3_length: 11
v_call: TRBV20-1
clone_size: once
cdr3_nt: TGCAGTTTGACAGGTTACAATGAGCAGTTCTTC
cdr3_aa: CSLTGYNEQFF

j_call: TRBJ2-7
d_call: TRBD2
cdr3_length: 17
v_call: TRBV7-3
clone_size: .
cdr3_nt: TGTGCCAGCAGCTTACTTCCTACAGCGGGAGGGCCGGGCGAGCAGTACTTC
cdr3_aa: CASSLLPTAGGPGEQYF

j_call: TRBJ1-4
d_call: .
cdr3_length: 13
v_call: TRBV7-9
clone_size: .
cdr3_nt: TGTGCCAGCAGCTTAGTAGGCGGAGAAAAACTGTTTTTT
cdr3_aa: CASSLVGGEKLFF

j_call: TRBJ2-7
d_call: .
cdr3_length: 14
v_call: TRBV6-5
clone_size: .
cdr3_nt: TGTGCCAGCAGTCGGGCACAGGGGGGGCGCGAGCAGTACTTC
cdr3_aa: CASSRAQGGREQYF

j_call: TRBJ1-2
d_call: .
cdr3_length: 14
v_call: TRBV7-9
clone_size: .
cdr3_nt: TGTGCCAGCAGCTTAGAGGCGGAAGGCTATGGCTACACCTTC
cdr3_aa: CASSLEAEGYGYTF

j_call: TRBJ1-1
d_call: TRBD1
cdr3_length: 14
v_call: TRBV6-1
clone_size: .
cdr3_nt: TGTGCCAGCAGTGGCCGGACAGGGAGTACTGAAGCTTTCTTT
cdr3_aa: CASSGRTGSTEAFF

j_call: TRBJ2-7
d_call: .
cdr3_length: 11
v_call: TRBV11-1
clone_size: .
cdr3_nt: TGTGCCAGCAGCCGCGAACGGAACAGAAGCTTC
cdr3_aa: CASSRERNRSF

j_call: TRBJ2-1
d_call: TRBD2
cdr3_length: 16
v_call: TRBV4-3
clone_size: .
cdr3_nt: TGCGCCAGCAGCCAAGAGTTGGGGCGGGAGGGTAATGAGCAGTTCTTC
cdr3_aa: CASSQELGREGNEQFF

j_call: TRBJ1-5
d_call: .
cdr3_length: 16
v_call: TRBV30
clone_size: .
cdr3_nt: TGTGCCTGGAGTGTAACTGGGGCAGGAAACAATCAGCCCCAGCATTTT
cdr3_aa: CAWSVTGAGNNQPQHF

j_call: TRBJ1-1
d_call: TRBD1
cdr3_length: 13
v_call: TRBV6-4
clone_size: once
cdr3_nt: TGTGCCAGCAGTGTCCAGGGGGAGACTGAAGCTTTCTTT
cdr3_aa: CASSVQGETEAFF

j_call: TRBJ2-3
d_call: .
cdr3_length: 15
v_call: TRBV5-1
clone_size: .
cdr3_nt: TGCGCCAGCAGCTTGCCGGGGGGCCTCGCAGATACGCAGTATTTT
cdr3_aa: CASSLPGGLADTQYF